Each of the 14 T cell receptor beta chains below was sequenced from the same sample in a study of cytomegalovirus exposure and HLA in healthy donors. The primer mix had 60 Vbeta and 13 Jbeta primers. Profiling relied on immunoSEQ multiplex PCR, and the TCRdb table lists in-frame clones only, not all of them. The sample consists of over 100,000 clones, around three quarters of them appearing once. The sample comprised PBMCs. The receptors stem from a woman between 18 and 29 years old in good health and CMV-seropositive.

The CDR3 loop reads CATSSLGTSTDTQYF. The CDR3 DNA reads TGTGCCACCAGCAGTCTAGGTACTAGCACAGATACGCAGTATTTT. The chain joins TRBV15 to TRBJ2-3, with D uncertain. Looked up from germline, CDR1 is LNHNV and CDR2 is YYDKDF (reference sequence). V lost 3 bases, J lost 0 bases, and 10 bases lay in between. This CDR3 is built from 15 residues. Combining the CDR3 with reference TRBV15 and TRBJ2-3 gives the whole variable domain DAMVIQNPRYQVTQFGKPVTLSCSQTLNHNVMYWYQQKSSQAPKLLFHYYDKDFNNEADTPDNFQSRRPNTSFCFLDIRSPGLGDTAMYLCATSSLGTSTDTQYFGPGTRLTVL.

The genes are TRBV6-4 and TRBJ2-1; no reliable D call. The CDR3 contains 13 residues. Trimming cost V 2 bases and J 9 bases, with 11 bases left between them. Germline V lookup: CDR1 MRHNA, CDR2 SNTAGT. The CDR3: CASSDGLSVEQFF. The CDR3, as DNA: TGTGCCAGCAGTGACGGTTTGAGCGTTGAGCAGTTCTTC.

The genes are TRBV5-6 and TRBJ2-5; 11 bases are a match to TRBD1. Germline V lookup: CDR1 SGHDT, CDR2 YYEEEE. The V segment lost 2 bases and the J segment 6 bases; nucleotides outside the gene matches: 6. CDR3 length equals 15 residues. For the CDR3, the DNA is TGTGCCAGCAGCTTTAGGGACAGGGGGGGAAAGACCCAGTACTTC. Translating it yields CASSFRDRGGKTQYF. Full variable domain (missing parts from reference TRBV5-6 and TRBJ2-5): DAGVTQSPTHLIKTRGQQVTLRCSPKSGHDTVSWYQQALGQGPQFIFQYYEEEERQRGNFPDRFSGHQFPNYSSELNVNALLLGDSALYLCASSFRDRGGKTQYFGPGTRLLVL.

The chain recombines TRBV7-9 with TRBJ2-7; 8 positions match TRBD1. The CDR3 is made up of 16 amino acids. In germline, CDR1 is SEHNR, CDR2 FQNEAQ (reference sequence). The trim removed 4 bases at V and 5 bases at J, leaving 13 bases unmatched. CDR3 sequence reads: CASSSSDRGLSNEQYF. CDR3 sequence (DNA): TGTGCCAGCAGCTCGTCCGACAGGGGATTATCGAACGAGCAGTACTTC.

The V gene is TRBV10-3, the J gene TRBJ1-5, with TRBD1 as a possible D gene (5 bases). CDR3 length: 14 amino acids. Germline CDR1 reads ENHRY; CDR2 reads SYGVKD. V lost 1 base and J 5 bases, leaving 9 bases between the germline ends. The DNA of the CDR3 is TGTGCCATCAGTGAGTGGGGCAGAGATCAGCCCCAGCATTTT. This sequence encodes CAISEWGRDQPQHF.

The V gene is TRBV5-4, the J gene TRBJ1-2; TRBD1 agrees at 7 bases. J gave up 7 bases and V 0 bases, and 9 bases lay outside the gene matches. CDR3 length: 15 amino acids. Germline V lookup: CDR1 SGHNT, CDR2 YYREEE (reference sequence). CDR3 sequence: CASSLATGSPIGYTF. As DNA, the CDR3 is TGTGCCAGCAGCTTGGCGACAGGGAGCCCGATTGGCTACACCTTC.

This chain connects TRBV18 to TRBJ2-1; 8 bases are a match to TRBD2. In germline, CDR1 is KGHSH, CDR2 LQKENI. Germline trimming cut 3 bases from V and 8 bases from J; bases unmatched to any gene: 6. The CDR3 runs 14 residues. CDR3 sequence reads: CASSPQRLAHEQFF. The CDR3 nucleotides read TGTGCCAGCTCACCTCAGAGACTAGCGCATGAGCAGTTCTTC.

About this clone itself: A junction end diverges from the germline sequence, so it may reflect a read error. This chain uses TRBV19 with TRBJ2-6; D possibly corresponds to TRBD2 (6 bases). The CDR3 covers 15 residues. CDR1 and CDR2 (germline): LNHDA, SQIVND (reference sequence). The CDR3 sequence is CAGSIRGTGANVLTF. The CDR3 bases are TGTGCCGGTAGTATTCGGGGGACTGGGGCCAACGTCCTGACTTTC.

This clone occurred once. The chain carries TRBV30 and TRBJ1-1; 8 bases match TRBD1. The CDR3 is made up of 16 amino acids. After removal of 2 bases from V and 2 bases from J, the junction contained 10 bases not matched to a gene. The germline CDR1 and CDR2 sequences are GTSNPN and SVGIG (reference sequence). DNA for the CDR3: TGTGCCTGGAGTCTGACAGGGGCCCTGAAAAACACTGAAGCTTTCTTT. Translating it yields CAWSLTGALKNTEAFF.

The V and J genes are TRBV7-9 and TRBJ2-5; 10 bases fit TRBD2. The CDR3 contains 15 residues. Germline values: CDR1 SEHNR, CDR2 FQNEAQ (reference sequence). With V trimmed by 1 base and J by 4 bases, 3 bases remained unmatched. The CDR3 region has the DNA TGTGCCAGCAGCTTAGTAGCGGGAGGCACAGAGACCCAGTACTTC. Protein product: CASSLVAGGTETQYF.

The CDR3 is CASSPPRQVEKLFF. In nucleotides, the CDR3 is TGTGCCAGCAGTCCCCCGAGACAGGTTGAAAAACTGTTTTTT. The V call is TRBV28, the J call TRBJ1-4; D possibly corresponds to TRBD1 (6 bases). V gave up 5 bases and J gave up 7 bases, with 14 bases separating them. The germline V gene encodes CDR1 MDHEN and CDR2 SYDVKM. This CDR3 is 14 amino acids long.

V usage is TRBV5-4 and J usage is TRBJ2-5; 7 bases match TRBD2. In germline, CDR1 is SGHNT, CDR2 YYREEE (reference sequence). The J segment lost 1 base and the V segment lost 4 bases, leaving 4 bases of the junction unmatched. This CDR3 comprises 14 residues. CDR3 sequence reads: CASSDLAAQETQYF. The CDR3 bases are TGTGCCAGCAGCGACCTAGCGGCCCAAGAGACCCAGTACTTC.

CDR3 sequence reads: CASSRSGVSYEQYF. DNA of the CDR3: TGTGCCAGCAGCCGAAGCGGGGTTTCCTACGAGCAGTACTTC. This chain uses TRBV5-4 with TRBJ2-7, with 7 bases lining up with TRBD2. CDR3 length equals 14 residues. After removal of 4 bases from V and 1 base from J, the junction contained 5 bases not matched to a gene. Germline V gives CDR1 SGHNT, CDR2 YYREEE (reference sequence).

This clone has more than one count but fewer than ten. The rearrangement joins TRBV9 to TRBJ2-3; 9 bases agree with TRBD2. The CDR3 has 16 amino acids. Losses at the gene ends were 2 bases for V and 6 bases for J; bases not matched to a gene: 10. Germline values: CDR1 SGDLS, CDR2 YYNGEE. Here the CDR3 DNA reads TGTGCCAGCAGCGTCCCTATGGCGGGAGGGTTCGATACGCAGTATTTT. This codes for CASSVPMAGGFDTQYF.